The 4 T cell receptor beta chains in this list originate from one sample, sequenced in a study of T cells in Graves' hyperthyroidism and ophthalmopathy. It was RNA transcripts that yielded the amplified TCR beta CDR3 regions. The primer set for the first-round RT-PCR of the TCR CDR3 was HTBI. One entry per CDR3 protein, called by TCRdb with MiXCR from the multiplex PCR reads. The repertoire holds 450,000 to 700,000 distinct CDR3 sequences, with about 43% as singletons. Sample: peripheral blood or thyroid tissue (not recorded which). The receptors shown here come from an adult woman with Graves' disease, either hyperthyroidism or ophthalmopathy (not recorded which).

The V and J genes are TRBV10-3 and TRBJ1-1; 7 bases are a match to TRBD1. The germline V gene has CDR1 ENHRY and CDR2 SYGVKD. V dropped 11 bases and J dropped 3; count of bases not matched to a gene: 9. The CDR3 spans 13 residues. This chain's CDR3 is CAVRQGQDTEAFF. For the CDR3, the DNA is TGTGCCGTGAGACAGGGCCAAGACACTGAAGCTTTCTTT.

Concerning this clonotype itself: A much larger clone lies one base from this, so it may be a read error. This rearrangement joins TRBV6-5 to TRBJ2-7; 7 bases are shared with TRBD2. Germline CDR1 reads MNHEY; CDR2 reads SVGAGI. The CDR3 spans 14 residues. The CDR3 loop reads CASSPSGYTYGQYF. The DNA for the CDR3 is TGTGCCAGCAGTCCTAGCGGATACACCTACGGGCAGTACTTC.

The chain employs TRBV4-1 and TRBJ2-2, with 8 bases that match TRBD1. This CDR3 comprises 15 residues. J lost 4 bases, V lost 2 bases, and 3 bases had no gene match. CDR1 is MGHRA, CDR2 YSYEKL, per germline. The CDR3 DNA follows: TGCGCCAGCAGCCAACCGACAGGGGCCACCGGGGAGCTGTTTTTT. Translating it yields CASSQPTGATGELFF.

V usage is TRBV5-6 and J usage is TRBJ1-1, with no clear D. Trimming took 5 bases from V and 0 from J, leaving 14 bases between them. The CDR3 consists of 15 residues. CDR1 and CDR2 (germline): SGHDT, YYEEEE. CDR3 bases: TGTGCCAGCAGTTACTCGGCGGACCTGAACACTGAAGCTTTCTTT. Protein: CASSYSADLNTEAFF.